What follows are 25 T cell receptor beta chains derived from one specimen sequenced in a study of T cell responses to AZD1222 COVID-19 vaccine. Some clones are missing from TCRdb's copy, which holds only in-frame ones; the method was immunoSEQ multiplex PCR. The sample includes about 120,000 clones, roughly nine tenths of them seen just once. The starting material was peripheral blood, obtained 28 days after the second AZD1222 dose. Receptors were obtained from an adult who received the AZD1222 COVID-19 vaccine.

V usage is TRBV7-9 and J usage is TRBJ2-7; D not resolved. Germline CDR1 SEHNR, CDR2 FQNEAQ (reference sequence). There are 11 residues in the CDR3. V was shortened by 5 bases and J by 3 bases, with 5 bases between the two germline ends. The CDR3 coding sequence is TGTGCCAGCAGCCCTGTCTACGAGCAGTACTTC. It translates to CASSPVYEQYF.

In DNA, the CDR3 is TGTGCCAGCAGCTTAGAGAGCAATCAGCCCCAGCATTTT. Translated: CASSLESNQPQHF. The chain has TRBV7-2 and TRBJ1-5; D unresolved. The CDR3 has 13 residues. V was clipped by 1 base and J by 1 base, with 2 bases between them. Germline V gene sequence: CDR1 SGHTA, CDR2 FQGNSA. Using reference TRBV7-2 and TRBJ1-5 for the parts outside the CDR3, the full variable domain is GAGVSQSPSNKVTEKGKDVELRCDPISGHTALYWYRQSLGQGLEFLIYFQGNSAPDKSGLPSDRFSAERTGGSVSTLTIQRTQQEDSAVYLCASSLESNQPQHFGDGTRLSIL.

The chain uses TRBV6-1 and TRBJ1-2, with 9 positions matching TRBD1. The V and J ends lost 1 base and 2 bases, in that order; junction bases with no gene match: 8. This CDR3 is 17 amino acids long. CDR1 MNHNS and CDR2 SASEGT come from the germline V gene. CDR3 nucleotides: TGTGCCAGCAGTGAAGTATTGGGGACAGGGAAAAACTATGGCTACACCTTC. Its protein product is CASSEVLGTGKNYGYTF.

The chain uses TRBV28 and TRBJ1-2; TRBD1 is a possible D gene (6 bases). V lost 4 bases, J lost 12 bases, and 12 bases lay in between. This CDR3 spans 11 amino acids. Per the germline V gene, CDR1 is MDHEN and CDR2 is SYDVKM. CDR3 loop: CASSSFRGHTF. CDR3 DNA sequence: TGTGCCAGCAGTTCGTTCAGGGGCCACACCTTC.

This clone has just one count. The chain recombines TRBV7-2 with TRBJ1-1; no firm D call. The CDR3 length is 13 residues. Germline loops: CDR1 SGHTA, CDR2 FQGNSA. Trimming left V 2 bases short and J 1 base short, with 5 bases between. CDR3 in amino acids: CASSLLGNTEAFF. CDR3 DNA sequence: TGTGCCAGCAGCTTATTGGGGAACACTGAAGCTTTCTTT.

V gene TRBV6-1 combines with J gene TRBJ1-6; 7 positions match TRBD1. The germline V gene encodes CDR1 MNHNS and CDR2 SASEGT. The CDR3 totals 15 residues. V lost 0 bases and J lost 7; bases outside the gene matches: 3. The CDR3 spells CASSEAGGGNSPLHF. The CDR3, as DNA: TGTGCCAGCAGTGAAGCGGGAGGGGGCAATTCACCCCTCCACTTT.

There are a few counts of this clone. The gene calls are TRBV6-5 and TRBJ1-2, with 7 nucleotides matching TRBD1. CDR1 is MNHEY and CDR2 is SVGAGI in the germline V gene. V gave up 5 bases and J gave up 4 bases; unmatched junction bases: 10. This CDR3 is 15 amino acids long. CDR3 bases: TGTGCCAGCAGTCAGAGCACGGGGACAGCCTATGGCTACACCTTC. Amino acid sequence: CASSQSTGTAYGYTF.

The chain employs TRBV21-1 and TRBJ2-7; the D segment call TRBD1 is taken from the table without a DNA check. TRBV21-1 is listed as a pseudogene. The CDR3 is made up of 15 amino acids. CDR3 loop: CAGWDRGSLTYEQYF. As DNA, the CDR3 is TGTGCAGGGTGGGACAGGGGGAGCTTAACCTACGAGCAGTACTTC.

The chain carries TRBV27 and TRBJ2-4; 7 bases agree with TRBD1. Per the germline V gene, CDR1 is MNHEY and CDR2 is SMNVEV (reference sequence). With V trimmed by 4 bases and J by 7 bases, 4 bases remained unmatched. This CDR3 comprises 13 residues. The CDR3 DNA reads TGTGCCAGCAGTTACGTACAGGGGAACATTCAGTACTTC. This gives the protein CASSYVQGNIQYF.

V is TRBV6-5 and J is TRBJ1-3; 7 nucleotides agree with TRBD1. CDR1 is MNHEY, CDR2 SVGAGI, per germline. The CDR3 covers 15 residues. V was pared by 1 base and J by 1 base, with 1 base of the junction left unmatched. The chain's CDR3 is CASSYYRGSGNTIYF. CDR3 DNA sequence: TGTGCCAGCAGTTACTACAGGGGTTCTGGAAACACCATATATTTT.

This chain links TRBV7-3 with TRBJ2-1, with 10 nucleotides matching TRBD2. V dropped 0 bases and J dropped 7; count of bases not matched to a gene: 6. This CDR3 has 16 amino acids. Germline lookup yields CDR1 SGHTA and CDR2 FQGTGA. CDR3 in amino acids: CASSLTAGLARNEQFF. The CDR3 DNA reads as TGTGCCAGCAGCTTAACGGCGGGACTAGCGAGGAATGAGCAGTTCTTC.

The CDR3 DNA sequence: TGTGCCAGCAGCCAAGTTGGGGGAATGAACACTGAAGCTTTCTTT. Its translation: CASSQVGGMNTEAFF. The J gene is TRBJ1-1, the V gene TRBV14; D is perhaps TRBD1 (5 bases). Germline V gives CDR1 SGHDN, CDR2 FVKESK. V was shortened by 1 base and J by 0 bases, with 9 bases between the two germline ends. The CDR3 length is 15 residues.

The chain employs TRBV30 and TRBJ2-3, with 10 bases matching TRBD2. Germline V gene data show CDR1 as GTSNPN and CDR2 as SVGIG (reference sequence). The CDR3 covers 16 residues. V was clipped by 4 bases and J by 2 bases; unmatched bases: 9. CDR3 residues: CAWTRLAGGVTDTQYF. The CDR3 bases are TGTGCCTGGACGAGATTAGCGGGGGGTGTCACAGATACGCAGTATTTT.

The rearrangement uses TRBV5-1 and TRBJ2-7, with 8 bases lining up with TRBD1. From germline, CDR1 is SGHRS and CDR2 YFSETQ. This CDR3 comprises 13 residues. The V gene end was trimmed by 2 bases and the J gene end by 5 bases; junction bases not matched to a gene: 3. The CDR3 DNA reads TGCGCCAGCAGCTTTACAGGGGGGCACGAGCAGTACTTC. Its translation is CASSFTGGHEQYF.

This clone came up a few times. CDR3 region: CATSEPGRRSSGTGELFF. The CDR3 DNA is TGTGCCACCAGTGAGCCGGGACGGAGAAGCTCGGGCACCGGGGAGCTGTTTTTT. V usage is TRBV24-1 and J usage is TRBJ2-2; perhaps D is TRBD1 or TRBD2 (5 bases each). This CDR3 comprises 18 residues. Per the germline V gene, CDR1 is KGHDR and CDR2 is SFDVKD. With 4 bases removed from V and 4 bases from J, the gap between germline ends came to 21 bases.

The gene calls are TRBV7-2 and TRBJ2-2; D may be TRBD1 or TRBD2 (6 bases each). The CDR3 length is 16 residues. V lost 4 bases and J 7 bases, leaving 19 bases between the germline ends. CDR1 is SGHTA, CDR2 FQGNSA, per germline. Written as DNA, the CDR3 is TGTGCCAGCAGCTCCCGGGGTAGGGGGGTTGGCGGGGAGCTGTTTTTT. As protein: CASSSRGRGVGGELFF. Using reference TRBV7-2 and TRBJ2-2 for the parts outside the CDR3, the full variable domain is GAGVSQSPSNKVTEKGKDVELRCDPISGHTALYWYRQSLGQGLEFLIYFQGNSAPDKSGLPSDRFSAERTGGSVSTLTIQRTQQEDSAVYLCASSSRGRGVGGELFFGEGSRLTVL.

The rearrangement joins TRBV4-1 to TRBJ2-5; 15 bases agree with TRBD2. Germline values: CDR1 MGHRA, CDR2 YSYEKL. Losses at the gene ends were 2 bases for V and 3 bases for J; bases not matched to a gene: 7. CDR3 length: 18 amino acids. CDR3 amino acids: CASSQPFRTSGGEETQYF. In DNA form, the CDR3 reads TGCGCCAGCAGCCAACCCTTCCGGACTAGCGGGGGGGAAGAGACCCAGTACTTC.

The chain joins TRBV6-5 to TRBJ2-3, with a possible D match to TRBD2 (6 bases). Between the trimmed V and J ends, which lost 3 bases and 0 bases, there was a span of 10 bases. The CDR3 runs 15 residues. Germline-derived CDR1 and CDR2 are MNHEY and SVGAGI. CDR3 bases: TGTGCCAGCAGTTATTGGGACTCCAGCACAGATACGCAGTATTTT. It specifies CASSYWDSSTDTQYF.

The chain couples TRBV15 to TRBJ2-4, with D perhaps matching TRBD2 (6 bases). Trimming shortened V by 4 bases and J by 0 bases, and 31 bases separated the two germline ends. Per the germline V gene, CDR1 is LNHNV and CDR2 is YYDKDF (reference sequence). The CDR3 is made up of 22 amino acids. CDR3 DNA sequence: TGTGCCACCAGCACCGATAACCCTCCCGCCCCGGGACTGCACCTAGCCAAAAACATTCAGTACTTC. This gives the protein CATSTDNPPAPGLHLAKNIQYF.

The chain links TRBV4-2 to TRBJ2-7, with a possible D match to TRBD1 (5 bases). The CDR3 contains 15 residues. Between the trimmed V and J ends, which lost 0 bases and 2 bases, there was a span of 11 bases. Germline-derived CDR1 and CDR2 are LGHNA and YNFKEQ. The CDR3 DNA sequence: TGTGCCAGCAGCCAAGAAAGGAAGGGGCCCTACGAGCAGTACTTC. Translating it yields CASSQERKGPYEQYF.

The rearrangement links TRBV14 to TRBJ2-2; D gene ambiguous. The CDR3 totals 16 residues. The germline V gene encodes CDR1 SGHDN and CDR2 FVKESK. The V gene lost 1 base and the J gene lost 0 bases, with 9 bases spanning the gap. The CDR3 is CASSQGGTSNTGELFF. The CDR3 nucleotides read TGTGCCAGCAGCCAAGGAGGAACGTCGAACACCGGGGAGCTGTTTTTT.

This clone was observed once. The genes are TRBV28 and TRBJ1-2; perhaps TRBD1 as D (6 bases). With 2 bases removed from V and 9 bases from J, the gap between germline ends came to 7 bases. Germline CDR1 MDHEN, CDR2 SYDVKM. CDR3 length: 11 residues. The CDR3 reads CASSLRGSYTF. CDR3 nucleotide sequence: TGTGCCAGCAGTTTAAGGGGGAGCTACACCTTC.

V gene TRBV18 combines with J gene TRBJ1-1; D uncertain. The V end lost 2 bases, the J end lost 2 bases, and 6 bases lay between the germline ends. The CDR3 has 13 residues. CDR1 and CDR2 (germline): KGHSH, LQKENI. CDR3 loop: CASSPSENTEAFF. CDR3 DNA sequence: TGTGCCAGCTCACCAAGCGAAAACACTGAAGCTTTCTTT. The whole variable domain, filled in from reference TRBV18 and TRBJ1-1, reads NAGVMQNPRHLVRRRGQEARLRCSPMKGHSHVYWYRQLPEEGLKFMVYLQKENIIDESGMPKERFSAEFPKEGPSILRIQQVVRGDSAAYFCASSPSENTEAFFGQGTRLTVV.

This chain links TRBV12-3 or TRBV12-4 with TRBJ1-4; D remains ambiguous. The length of the CDR3 is 11 residues. Trimming left V 1 base short and J 8 bases short, with 2 bases between. Written as DNA, the CDR3 is TGTGCCAGCAGTTTAGAGGAAAAACTGTTTTTT. Amino acid sequence: CASSLEEKLFF.

This clone showed up just once. V gene TRBV6-5 combines with J gene TRBJ2-1, with a tentative D call TRBD1 (5 bases). Germline V gene sequence: CDR1 MNHEY, CDR2 SVGAGI. V was shortened by 8 bases and J by 9 bases, with 20 bases between the two germline ends. CDR3 length: 14 residues. The CDR3 loop reads CASGQEAYRPEQFF. CDR3 nucleotides: TGTGCCAGCGGGCAAGAGGCTTACAGGCCTGAGCAGTTCTTC.